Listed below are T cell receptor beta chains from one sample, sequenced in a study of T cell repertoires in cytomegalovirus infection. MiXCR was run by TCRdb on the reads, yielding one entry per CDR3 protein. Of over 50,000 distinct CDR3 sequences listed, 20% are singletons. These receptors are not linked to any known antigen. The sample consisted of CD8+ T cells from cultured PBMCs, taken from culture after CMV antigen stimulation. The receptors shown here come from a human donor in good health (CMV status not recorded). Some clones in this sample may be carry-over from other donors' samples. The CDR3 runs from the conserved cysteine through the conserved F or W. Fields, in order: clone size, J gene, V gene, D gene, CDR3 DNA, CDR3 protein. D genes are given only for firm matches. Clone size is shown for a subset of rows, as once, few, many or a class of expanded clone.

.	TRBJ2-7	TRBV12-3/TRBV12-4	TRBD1	TGTGCCAGCAGTCCCCTCCCTGGGGGACAGAGCTATTCAAGTGGCGAGCAGTACTTC	CASSPLPGGQSYSSGEQYF
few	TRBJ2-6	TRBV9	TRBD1	TGTGCCACAGGACAGGGGGGTTCTGGGGCCAACGTCCTGACTTTC	CATGQGGSGANVLTF
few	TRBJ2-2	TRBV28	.	TGTGCCAGCTCTCTTAGTGGGGGAGTTGCCGGGGAGCTGTTTTTT	CASSLSGGVAGELFF
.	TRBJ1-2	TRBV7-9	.	TGTGCCAGCAGCGATGACAGAGACTATGGCTACACCTTC	CASSDDRDYGYTF
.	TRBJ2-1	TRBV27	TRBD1	TGTGCCAGCAGCTTCACAGGGGGCATGCGGGACTACAATGAGCAGTTCTTC	CASSFTGGMRDYNEQFF
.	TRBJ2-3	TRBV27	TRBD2	TGTGCCAGCAGTTTATCCCCTAGCGGAAAAACAGATACGCAGTATTTT	CASSLSPSGKTDTQYF
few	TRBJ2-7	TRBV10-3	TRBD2	TGTGCCATCAGTGGTGAAACTAGCGGGGGCTACGAGCAGTACTTC	CAISGETSGGYEQYF
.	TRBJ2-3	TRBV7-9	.	TGTGCCAGCAGGAGACAGGGAGGGGAAGATACGCAGTATTTT	CASRRQGGEDTQYF
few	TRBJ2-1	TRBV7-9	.	TGTGCCAGCAGCCACCGGACAGCGAACTACAATGAGCAGTTCTTC	CASSHRTANYNEQFF
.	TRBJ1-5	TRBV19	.	TGTGCCAGTAGTGGCATGGGGTATAGCAATCAGCCCCAGCATTTT	CASSGMGYSNQPQHF
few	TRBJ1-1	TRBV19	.	TGTGCCAGTAGTGCCTCGACAGGACCGAACACTGAAGCTTTCTTT	CASSASTGPNTEAFF
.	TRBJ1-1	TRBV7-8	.	TGTGCCAGCAGCGCCTCCACCGGACAGCTCACTGAAGCTTTCTTT	CASSASTGQLTEAFF
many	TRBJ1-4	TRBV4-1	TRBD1	TGCGCCAGCAGCCAAGGCGATTTGGGACAGGGAAATGAAAAACTGTTTTTT	CASSQGDLGQGNEKLFF
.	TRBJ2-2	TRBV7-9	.	TGTGCCAGCAGCCCCCGGACAACGAACACCGGGGAGCTGTTTTTT	CASSPRTTNTGELFF